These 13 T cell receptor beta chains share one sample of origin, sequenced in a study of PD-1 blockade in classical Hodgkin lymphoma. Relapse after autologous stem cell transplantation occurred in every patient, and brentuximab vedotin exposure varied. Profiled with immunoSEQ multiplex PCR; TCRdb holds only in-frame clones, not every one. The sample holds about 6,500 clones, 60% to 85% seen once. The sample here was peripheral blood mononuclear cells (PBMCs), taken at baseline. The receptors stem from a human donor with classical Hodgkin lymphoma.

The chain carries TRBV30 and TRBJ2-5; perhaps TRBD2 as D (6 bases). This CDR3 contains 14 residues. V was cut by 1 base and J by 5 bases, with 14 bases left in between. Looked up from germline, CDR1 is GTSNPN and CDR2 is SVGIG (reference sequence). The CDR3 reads CAWSDMGGLETQYF. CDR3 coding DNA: TGTGCCTGGAGTGACATGGGGGGATTGGAGACCCAGTACTTC.

This CDR3 is CASSVLQGDTEAFF. As DNA, the CDR3 is TGTGCCAGCAGTGTACTTCAGGGTGACACTGAAGCTTTCTTT. The chain uses TRBV6-1 and TRBJ1-1, with D possibly matching TRBD1 (5 bases). V lost 4 bases to trimming and J lost 3 bases, with 12 bases between them. Germline values: CDR1 MNHNS, CDR2 SASEGT. This CDR3 spans 14 amino acids.

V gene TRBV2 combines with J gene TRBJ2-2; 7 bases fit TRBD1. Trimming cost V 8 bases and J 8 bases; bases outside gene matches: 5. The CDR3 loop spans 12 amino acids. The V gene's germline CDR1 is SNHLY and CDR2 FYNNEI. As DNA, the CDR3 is TGTGCCAGCGGCACAGGGGCGGGGGAGCTGTTTTTT. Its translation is CASGTGAGELFF.

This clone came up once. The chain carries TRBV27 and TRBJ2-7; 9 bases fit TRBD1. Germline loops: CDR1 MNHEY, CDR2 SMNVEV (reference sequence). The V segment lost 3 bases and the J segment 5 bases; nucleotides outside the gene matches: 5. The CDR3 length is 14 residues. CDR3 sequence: CASSLGTGINEQYF. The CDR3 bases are TGTGCCAGCAGTTTGGGGACAGGGATCAACGAGCAGTACTTC.

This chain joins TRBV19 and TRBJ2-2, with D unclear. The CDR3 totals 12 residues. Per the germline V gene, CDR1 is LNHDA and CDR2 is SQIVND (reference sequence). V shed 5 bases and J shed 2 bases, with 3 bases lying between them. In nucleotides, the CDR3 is TGTGCCAGTAGTCCAAACACCGGGGAGCTGTTTTTT. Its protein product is CASSPNTGELFF.

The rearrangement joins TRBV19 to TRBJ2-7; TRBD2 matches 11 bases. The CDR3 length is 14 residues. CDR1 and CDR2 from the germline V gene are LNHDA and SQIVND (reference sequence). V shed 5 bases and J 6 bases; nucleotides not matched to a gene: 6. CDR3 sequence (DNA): TGTGCCAGTAGTGCCACTAGCGGGAGACTCGAGCAGTACTTC. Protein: CASSATSGRLEQYF.

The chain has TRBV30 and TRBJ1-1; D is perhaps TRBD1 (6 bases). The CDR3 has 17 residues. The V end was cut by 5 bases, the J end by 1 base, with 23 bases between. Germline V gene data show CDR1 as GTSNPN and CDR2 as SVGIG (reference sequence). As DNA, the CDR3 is TGTGCCTGGGGGGGCCCCAAGGTTTTAGGTGGGAACACTGAAGCTTTCTTT. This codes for CAWGGPKVLGGNTEAFF.

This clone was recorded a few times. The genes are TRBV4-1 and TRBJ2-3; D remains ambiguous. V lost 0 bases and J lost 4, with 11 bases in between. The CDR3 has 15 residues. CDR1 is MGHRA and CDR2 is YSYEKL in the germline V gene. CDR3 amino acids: CASSQDDRHADTQYF. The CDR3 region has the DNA TGCGCCAGCAGCCAAGATGATAGACATGCAGATACGCAGTATTTT.

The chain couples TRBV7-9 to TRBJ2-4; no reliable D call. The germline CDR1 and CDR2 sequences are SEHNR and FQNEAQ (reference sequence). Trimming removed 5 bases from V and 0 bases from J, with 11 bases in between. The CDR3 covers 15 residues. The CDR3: CASSPSELAKNIQYF. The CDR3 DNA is TGTGCCAGCAGCCCCTCCGAGCTAGCCAAAAACATTCAGTACTTC.

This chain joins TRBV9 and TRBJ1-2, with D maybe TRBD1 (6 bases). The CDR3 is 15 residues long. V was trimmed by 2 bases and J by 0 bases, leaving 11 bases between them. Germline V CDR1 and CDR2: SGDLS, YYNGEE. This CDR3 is CASSVRGAANYGYTF. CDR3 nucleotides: TGTGCCAGCAGCGTGAGGGGGGCAGCTAACTATGGCTACACCTTC.

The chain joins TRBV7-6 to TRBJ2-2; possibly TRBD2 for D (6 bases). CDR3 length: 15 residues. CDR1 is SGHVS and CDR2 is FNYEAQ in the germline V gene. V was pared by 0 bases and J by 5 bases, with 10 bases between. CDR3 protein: CASSLAPAGTGELFF. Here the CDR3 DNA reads TGTGCCAGCAGCTTAGCCCCCGCGGGAACCGGGGAGCTGTTTTTT.

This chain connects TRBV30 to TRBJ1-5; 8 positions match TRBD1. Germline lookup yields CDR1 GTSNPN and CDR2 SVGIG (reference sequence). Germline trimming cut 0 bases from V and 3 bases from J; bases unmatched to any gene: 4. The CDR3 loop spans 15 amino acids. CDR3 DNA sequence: TGTGCCTGGAGTGTACAGGGGGTTTACAATCAGCCCCAGCATTTT. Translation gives CAWSVQGVYNQPQHF. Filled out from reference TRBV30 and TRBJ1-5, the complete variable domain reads SQTIHQWPATLVQPVGSPLSLECTVEGTSNPNLYWYRQAAGRGLQLLFYSVGIGQISSEVPQNLSASRPQDRQFILSSKKLLLSDSGFYLCAWSVQGVYNQPQHFGDGTRLSIL.

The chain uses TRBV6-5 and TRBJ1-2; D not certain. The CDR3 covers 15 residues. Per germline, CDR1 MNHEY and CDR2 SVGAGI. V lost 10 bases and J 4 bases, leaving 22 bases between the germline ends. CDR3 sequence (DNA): TGTGCCAAACCCATACAAGAGTTTTGGTTCTATGGCTACACCTTC. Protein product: CAKPIQEFWFYGYTF.